What follows are 10 T cell receptor beta chains derived from one specimen sequenced in a study of T cell responses to AZD1222 COVID-19 vaccine. This table comes from immunoSEQ multiplex PCR, and its TCRdb copy is limited to in-frame clones, with some not included. The table lists some 150,000 clones, 70% to 90% of them singletons, with roughly 7% in the top ten. Sequenced here: peripheral blood, sampled after recovery from COVID-19. These receptors were collected from an adult who had recovered from COVID-19.

This chain uses TRBV4-1 with TRBJ2-1; 9 nucleotides match TRBD2. V shed 0 bases, J shed 0 bases, and the junction held 3 bases outside the gene matches. Germline V CDR1 and CDR2: MGHRA, YSYEKL. The CDR3 loop spans 17 amino acids. Here the CDR3 reads CASSQDGSGSSYNEQFF. Written as DNA, the CDR3 is TGCGCCAGCAGCCAAGATGGTAGCGGGAGCTCCTACAATGAGCAGTTCTTC.

This rearrangement joins TRBV7-8 to TRBJ1-4; D is uncertain. With 5 bases removed from V and 8 bases from J, the gap between germline ends came to 21 bases. Germline-derived CDR1 and CDR2 are SGHVS and FQNEAQ. The CDR3 spans 16 residues. The CDR3 sequence is CASSPKVQGRQEKLFF. The CDR3 nucleotides are TGTGCCAGCAGCCCAAAGGTTCAAGGACGCCAGGAAAAACTGTTTTTT.

V and J are TRBV19 and TRBJ1-5, with TRBD1 as a possible D gene (5 bases). V dropped 5 bases and J dropped 3 bases, with 14 bases sitting between them. CDR3 size: 15 residues. In germline, CDR1 is LNHDA, CDR2 SQIVND (reference sequence). The CDR3 protein is CASSGDATDNQPQHF. For the CDR3, the DNA is TGTGCCAGTAGTGGGGACGCCACAGACAATCAGCCCCAGCATTTT.

This sequence joins TRBV7-9 and TRBJ2-3; TRBD1 might be the D (5 bases). The CDR3 is 15 amino acids. The germline gives CDR1 SEHNR, CDR2 FQNEAQ (reference sequence). Trimming took off 1 base at V and 3 bases at J, with 11 bases between the two ends. CDR3 bases: TGTGCCAGCAGCTTAGGGCAGGGTTATACAGATACGCAGTATTTT. Protein: CASSLGQGYTDTQYF.

The chain recombines TRBV21-1 with TRBJ1-1. TRBV21-1 is marked as a pseudogene. The CDR3 contains 13 residues. CDR3 nucleotides: TGTGCCAGCAGCAAGAAGGGTAGGACTGAAGCTTTCTTT. Translating it yields CASSKKGRTEAFF.

V gene TRBV2 combines with J gene TRBJ2-4; D gene uncertain. This CDR3 spans 15 amino acids. The V end lost 3 bases, the J end lost 1 base, and 10 bases lay between the germline ends. From germline, CDR1 is SNHLY and CDR2 FYNNEI. The CDR3 reads CASSEYLSAKNIQYF. CDR3 nucleotides: TGTGCCAGCAGTGAGTACCTCTCGGCCAAAAACATTCAGTACTTC.

As concerns this clone: Different DNA sequences within this sample yield the same CDR3. V and J are TRBV7-2 and TRBJ2-2, with 7 bases aligning to TRBD2. Unmatched junction bases numbered 4, after V lost 1 base and J lost 2 bases. Germline CDR1 is SGHTA and CDR2 is FQGNSA. CDR3 length: 16 amino acids. The CDR3 here is CASSLVASGNTGELFF. The CDR3 DNA follows: TGTGCCAGCAGCTTAGTGGCTAGCGGAAACACCGGGGAGCTGTTTTTT.

This chain uses TRBV5-1 with TRBJ2-7, with D unresolved. In germline, CDR1 is SGHRS, CDR2 YFSETQ. The CDR3 totals 15 residues. The ends were cut back, 4 bases at V and 0 bases at J, with 14 bases in the middle. In nucleotides, the CDR3 is TGCGCCAGCAGCGGCCTGGGCACCCCCTCCTACGAGCAGTACTTC. Encoded protein: CASSGLGTPSYEQYF.

The chain links TRBV4-1 to TRBJ2-2; the match to TRBD1 covers 9 bases. The V gene end was trimmed by 0 bases and the J gene end by 6 bases; junction bases not matched to a gene: 5. Germline lookup yields CDR1 MGHRA and CDR2 YSYEKL. This CDR3 contains 16 residues. CDR3 nucleotide sequence: TGCGCCAGCAGCCAAGAGGGGACAGGGAGCGCCGGGGAGCTGTTTTTT. It yields the protein CASSQEGTGSAGELFF.

The gene calls are TRBV4-2 and TRBJ2-5, with 10 bases identical to TRBD1. The CDR3 is 15 amino acids. V lost 5 bases, J lost 2 bases, and 5 bases stayed unmatched. Germline V gene sequence: CDR1 LGHNA, CDR2 YNFKEQ. The CDR3 protein is CASSTRDRGQETQYF. The CDR3 nucleotides read TGTGCCAGCAGCACGAGGGACAGGGGACAAGAGACCCAGTACTTC.